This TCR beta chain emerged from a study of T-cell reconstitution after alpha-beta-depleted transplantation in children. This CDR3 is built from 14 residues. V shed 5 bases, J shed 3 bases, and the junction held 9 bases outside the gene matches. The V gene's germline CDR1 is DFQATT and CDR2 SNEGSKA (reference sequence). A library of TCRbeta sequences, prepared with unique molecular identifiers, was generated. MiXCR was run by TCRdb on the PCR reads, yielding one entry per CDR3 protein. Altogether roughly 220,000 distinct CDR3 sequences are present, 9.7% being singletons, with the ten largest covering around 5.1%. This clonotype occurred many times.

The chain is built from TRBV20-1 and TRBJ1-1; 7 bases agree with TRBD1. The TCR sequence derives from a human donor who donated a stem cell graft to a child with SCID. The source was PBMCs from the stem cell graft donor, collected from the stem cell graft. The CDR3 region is CSAPRRQGDTEAFF. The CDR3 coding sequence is TGCAGTGCTCCTCGTAGGCAGGGGGACACTGAAGCTTTCTTT.